This T cell receptor (beta chain) was sequenced during a study of identical twins. Trimming stripped 3 bases from V and 6 bases from J, with 9 bases between. CDR3 size: 12 residues. Germline-derived CDR1 and CDR2 are SNHLY and FYNNEI. Study results and caveats: The study drew conclusions from cross-sectional statistical analysis, not from following the same donors.

There are a few counts of this clonotype. Its target is unknown. MiXCR was run by TCRdb on the 5' RACE reads, yielding one entry per CDR3 protein. The sample yields about 340,000 distinct CDR3 sequences, 8.5% to 10% seen once. The chain recombines TRBV2 with TRBJ2-7; D gene unclear. Input material: naive T cells sorted from blood. This clonotype originated in a woman between 50 and 59 years old in good health. The CDR3 here is CASSEAPAEQYF. CDR3 sequence (DNA): TGTGCCAGCAGTGAGGCCCCCGCCGAGCAGTACTTC.